The 8 T cell receptor beta chains presented below share a single source sample, sequenced in a study of OX40 agonist ivuxolimab in advanced cancers. Produced via immunoSEQ multiplex PCR; TCRdb's table is partial and in-frame only. The data show 78,000 or so clones, 70% to 90% seen once. This sample comprised CD4+ or CD8+ T cells sorted from blood, obtained in a trial of the OX40 agonist ivuxolimab. Receptors were obtained from an adult with an advanced solid tumor such as melanoma, head and neck, liver or kidney cancer.

This chain uses TRBV5-1 with TRBJ2-3; D is possibly TRBD2 (5 bases). Germline lookup yields CDR1 SGHRS and CDR2 YFSETQ. The CDR3 runs 16 residues. Trimming removed 1 base at V and 0 bases at J, with 12 bases between. Here the CDR3 reads CASSLTRGQSTDTQYF. The CDR3 nucleotides read TGCGCCAGCAGCTTGACTAGAGGGCAAAGCACAGATACGCAGTATTTT.

This clone was counted only a few times. The rearrangement links TRBV11-2 to TRBJ2-2, with TRBD1 matching 8 bases. CDR1 and CDR2 from the germline V gene are SGHAT and FQNNGV. V lost 3 bases, J lost 5 bases, and 8 bases stayed unmatched. The CDR3 loop spans 16 amino acids. CDR3 region: CASSLPTGGSTGELFF. Written as DNA, the CDR3 is TGTGCCAGCAGCTTGCCCACAGGGGGGAGTACCGGGGAGCTGTTTTTT. The full variable domain, rest sourced from reference TRBV11-2 and TRBJ2-2, is EAGVAQSPRYKIIEKRQSVAFWCNPISGHATLYWYQQILGQGPKLLIQFQNNGVVDDSQLPKDRFSAERLKGVDSTLKIQPAKLEDSAVYLCASSLPTGGSTGELFFGEGSRLTVL.

The V gene is TRBV5-5, the J gene TRBJ2-5; D possibly corresponds to TRBD1 (5 bases). Trimming removed 0 bases from V and 2 bases from J, with 11 bases in between. Germline V gene sequence: CDR1 SGHKS, CDR2 YYEKEE (reference sequence). This CDR3 contains 15 residues. The CDR3 coding sequence is TGTGCCAGCAGCTTGGACCCTGACAGACAAGAGACCCAGTACTTC. Protein: CASSLDPDRQETQYF.

This clone was observed a few times. This chain connects TRBV13 to TRBJ2-7; perhaps TRBD2 as D (6 bases). Trimming took off 4 bases at V and 3 bases at J, with 13 bases between the two ends. From germline, CDR1 is PRHDT and CDR2 FYEKMQ (reference sequence). The CDR3 is 14 amino acids. CDR3 region: CASSSMGLDYEQYF. The DNA of the CDR3 is TGTGCCAGCAGCTCGATGGGACTCGACTACGAGCAGTACTTC.

This clone was observed a few times. The genes are TRBV10-3 and TRBJ1-2; TRBD1 matches 8 bases. CDR3 size: 14 residues. Per germline, CDR1 ENHRY and CDR2 SYGVKD. J lost 5 bases, V lost 11 bases, and 13 bases had no gene match. CDR3 sequence (DNA): TGTGCCTCTTCGGGGGGCAGGGGGCAATATGGCTACACCTTC. It translates to CASSGGRGQYGYTF.

This chain links TRBV29-1 with TRBJ2-1; TRBD2 aligns across 7 bases. The junction had 7 bases not matched to a gene; V was cut back by 7 bases and J by 4 bases. Germline loops: CDR1 SQVTM, CDR2 ANQGSEA. CDR3 length equals 13 residues. Here the CDR3 reads CSAALASYNEQFF. The CDR3 coding sequence is TGCAGCGCGGCACTAGCGAGTTACAATGAGCAGTTCTTC.

The chain has TRBV5-1 and TRBJ2-5, with D unresolved. The CDR3 contains 12 residues. V dropped 0 bases and J dropped 4 bases, with 4 bases sitting between them. Germline-derived CDR1 and CDR2 are SGHRS and YFSETQ. The CDR3 bases are TGCGCCAGCAGCTTGGGACGAGAGACCCAGTACTTC. As protein: CASSLGRETQYF.

This chain connects TRBV9 to TRBJ2-5; D may match TRBD1 or TRBD2 (5 bases each). The DNA end is more similar to TRBJ2-7, so the J call may be wrong. This CDR3 contains 14 residues. From germline, CDR1 is SGDLS and CDR2 YYNGEE. As DNA, the CDR3 is TGTGCCAGCAGCGCCACGGGACGTAACGTCGAGCAGTACTTC. As protein: CASSATGRNVEQYF.